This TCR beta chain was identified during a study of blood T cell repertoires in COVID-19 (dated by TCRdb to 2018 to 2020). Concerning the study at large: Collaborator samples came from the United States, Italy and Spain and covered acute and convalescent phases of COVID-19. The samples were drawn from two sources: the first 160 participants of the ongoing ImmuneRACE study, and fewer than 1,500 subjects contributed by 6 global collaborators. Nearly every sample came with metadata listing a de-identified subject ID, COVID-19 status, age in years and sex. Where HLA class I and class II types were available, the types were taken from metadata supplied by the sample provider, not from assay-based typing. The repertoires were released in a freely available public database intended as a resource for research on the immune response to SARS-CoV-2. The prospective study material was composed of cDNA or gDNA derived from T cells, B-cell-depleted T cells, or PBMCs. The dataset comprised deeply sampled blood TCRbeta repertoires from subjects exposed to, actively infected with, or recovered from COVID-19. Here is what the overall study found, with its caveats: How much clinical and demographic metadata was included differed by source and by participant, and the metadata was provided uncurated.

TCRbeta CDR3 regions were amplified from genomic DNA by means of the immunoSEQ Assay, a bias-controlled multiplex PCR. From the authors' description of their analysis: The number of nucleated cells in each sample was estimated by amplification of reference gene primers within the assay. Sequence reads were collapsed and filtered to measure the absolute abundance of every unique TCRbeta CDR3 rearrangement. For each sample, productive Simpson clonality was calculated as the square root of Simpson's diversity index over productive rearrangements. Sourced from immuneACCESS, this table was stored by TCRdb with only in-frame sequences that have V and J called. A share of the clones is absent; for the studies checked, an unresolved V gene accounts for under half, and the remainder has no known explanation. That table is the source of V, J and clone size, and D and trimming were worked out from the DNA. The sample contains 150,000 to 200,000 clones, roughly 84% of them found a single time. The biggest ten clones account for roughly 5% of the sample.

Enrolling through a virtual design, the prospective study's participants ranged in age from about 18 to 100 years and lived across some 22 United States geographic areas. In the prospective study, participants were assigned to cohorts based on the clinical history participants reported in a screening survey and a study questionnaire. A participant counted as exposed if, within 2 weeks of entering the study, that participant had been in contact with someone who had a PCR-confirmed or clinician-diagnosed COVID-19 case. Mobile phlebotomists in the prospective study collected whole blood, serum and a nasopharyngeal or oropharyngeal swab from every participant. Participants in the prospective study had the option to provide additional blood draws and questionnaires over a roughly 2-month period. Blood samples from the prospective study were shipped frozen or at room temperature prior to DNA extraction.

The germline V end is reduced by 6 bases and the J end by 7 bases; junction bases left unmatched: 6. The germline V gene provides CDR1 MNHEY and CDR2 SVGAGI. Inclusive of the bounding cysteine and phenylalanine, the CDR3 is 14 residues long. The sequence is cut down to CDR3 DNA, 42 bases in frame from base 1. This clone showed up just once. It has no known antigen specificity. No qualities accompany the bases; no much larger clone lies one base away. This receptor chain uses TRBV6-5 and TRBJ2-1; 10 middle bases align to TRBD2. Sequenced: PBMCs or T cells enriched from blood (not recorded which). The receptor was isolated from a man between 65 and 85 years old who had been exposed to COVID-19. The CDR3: CASSGLAGDNEQFF. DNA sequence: TGTGCCAGCAGCGGTCTAGCGGGAGATAATGAGCAGTTCTTC.